Sequencing of this TCR beta chain was carried out in a study of cytomegalovirus exposure and HLA in healthy donors. Study-wide points: The later analysis indicated that the majority of CMV-associated TCR beta chains appeared HLA-restricted.

The CDR3 has 15 residues. Trimming cost V 6 bases and J 6 bases; bases outside gene matches: 10. Germline V lookup: CDR1 MNHEY, CDR2 SMNVEV (reference sequence). Both 60 Vbeta primers and 13 Jbeta primers went into the PCR. The protocol was immunoSEQ multiplex PCR, while the TCRdb copy is restricted to in-frame clones and leaves out a portion. This table holds more than 60,000 clones, about 68% found once. As to this clone: Its cognate antigen is unknown.

The sequenced sample consisted of PBMCs. This sequence originates from a man aged 35 to 55 in good health and CMV-seropositive. The V call is TRBV27, the J call TRBJ2-2; 7 bases are shared with TRBD1. CDR3 DNA: TGTGCCAGCAGAATAGGGGGCGCGTTTCCCGGGGAGCTGTTTTTT. It codes for CASRIGGAFPGELFF.